These 9 T cell receptor beta chains originate from one sample sequenced in a study of beta chain features in type 1 diabetes. cDNA synthesis used the whole RNA isolate, giving expressed TCRB sequences. Only in-frame clones appear in the TCRdb table, and some are missing; sequencing was by immunoSEQ multiplex PCR. The table records 860,000 or so clones, 17% of them present only once. The sequencing input was naive CD4+ T cells from blood. Every receptor here comes from a woman between 18 and 29 years old in good health.

Only a few counts were recorded for this clone. The genes are TRBV7-2 and TRBJ2-7; 7 bases fit TRBD2. Looked up from germline, CDR1 is SGHTA and CDR2 is FQGNSA. The CDR3 is made up of 14 amino acids. The J segment lost 3 bases and the V segment lost 2 bases, leaving 4 bases of the junction unmatched. For the CDR3, the DNA is TGTGCCAGCAGCTTATGGCTAGCGGACTACGAGCAGTACTTC. It codes for CASSLWLADYEQYF.

In its sample, this clone was seen a few times. The chain is built from TRBV5-4 and TRBJ2-1, with a weak D call TRBD2 (5 bases). V lost 4 bases to trimming and J lost 4 bases, with 15 bases between them. Germline CDR1 reads SGHNT; CDR2 reads YYREEE (reference sequence). The CDR3 contains 15 residues. DNA of the CDR3: TGTGCCAGCAGCCTAAGCGGTGGTAATTACAATGAGCAGTTCTTC. Encoded protein: CASSLSGGNYNEQFF.

This clone was seen only a few times. The chain couples TRBV27 to TRBJ2-3; 8 nucleotides align to TRBD1. CDR3 length: 16 amino acids. Trimming at V came to 7 bases and at J to 2 bases, leaving 11 bases not matched to a gene. The V gene's germline CDR1 is MNHEY and CDR2 SMNVEV (reference sequence). The CDR3 is CASTRNTGGYTDTQYF. CDR3 DNA sequence: TGTGCCAGCACCAGAAACACAGGGGGGTACACAGATACGCAGTATTTT.

This chain connects TRBV6-1 to TRBJ1-5; 9 nucleotides match TRBD1. Looked up from germline, CDR1 is MNHNS and CDR2 is SASEGT. V dropped 4 bases and J dropped 0; count of bases not matched to a gene: 4. The CDR3 has 16 amino acids. The CDR3 sequence: CASSVSTGGSNQPQHF. CDR3 nucleotide sequence: TGTGCCAGCAGTGTATCGACAGGGGGTAGCAATCAGCCCCAGCATTTT.

This clone was seen more than once but under ten times. This chain links TRBV19 with TRBJ2-3; TRBD2 aligns across 7 bases. CDR1 and CDR2 from the germline V gene are LNHDA and SQIVND (reference sequence). The CDR3 runs 12 residues. V was clipped by 8 bases and J by 4 bases; unmatched bases: 3. CDR3 in amino acids: CASGDYPDTQYF. In nucleotides, the CDR3 is TGTGCCAGTGGGGACTACCCAGATACGCAGTATTTT.

The gene calls are TRBV11-2 and TRBJ1-2; D call uncertain. The V end lost 3 bases, the J end lost 3 bases, and 11 bases lay between the germline ends. The CDR3 spans 14 residues. CDR1 and CDR2 from the germline V gene are SGHAT and FQNNGV. CDR3 residues: CASSLSQGYYGYTF. The CDR3 region has the DNA TGTGCCAGCAGCTTGTCCCAAGGATACTATGGCTACACCTTC.

The V call is TRBV5-4, the J call TRBJ1-2; D ambiguous. Germline lookup yields CDR1 SGHNT and CDR2 YYREEE (reference sequence). This CDR3 is 12 amino acids long. Trimming left V 4 bases short and J 7 bases short, with 11 bases between. In nucleotides, the CDR3 is TGTGCCAGCAGCCAAGGCGGGGTTGGCTACACCTTC. Protein sequence: CASSQGGVGYTF.

The gene calls are TRBV10-3 and TRBJ1-3; D is ambiguous. The V and J ends lost 2 bases and 0 bases respectively, with 8 bases between them. The CDR3 runs to 15 residues. CDR1 and CDR2 from the germline V gene are ENHRY and SYGVKD. CDR3 nucleotides: TGTGCCATCAGTGAGGAATCCCGCTCTGGAAACACCATATATTTT. Protein product: CAISEESRSGNTIYF.

J is TRBJ1-1 and V is TRBV6-5, with 9 bases aligning to TRBD1. Germline V lookup: CDR1 MNHEY, CDR2 SVGAGI. The J segment lost 4 bases and the V segment lost 8 bases, leaving 2 bases of the junction unmatched. The CDR3 loop spans 12 amino acids. The CDR3 reads CASGDRVTEAFF. The CDR3, as DNA: TGTGCCAGCGGGGACAGGGTCACTGAAGCTTTCTTT.